The 16 T cell receptor beta chains given below trace back to one sample, sequenced in a study of radiation and T cells in renal cell carcinoma. Time point noted: baseline pretreatment blood. Treatment described: 15 Gy SBRT to primary tumor, nephrectomy 4 weeks later. Repertoires were generated with immunoSEQ multiplex PCR, while TCRdb's copy carries only in-frame clones and drops some. The sample shows some 50,000 clones, approximately 80% of them seen only once. The sample in question was blood, obtained from a patient whose treatment included radiotherapy and nephrectomy. The source of these receptors is a woman in her seventies with renal cell carcinoma.

This chain links TRBV2 with TRBJ1-2, with TRBD1 as a possible D gene (6 bases). CDR3 size: 16 residues. The germline CDR1 and CDR2 sequences are SNHLY and FYNNEI. V lost 5 bases to trimming and J lost 6 bases, with 22 bases between them. The CDR3 reads CASSPTLTSGADGYTF. The CDR3 DNA follows: TGTGCCAGCAGTCCTACCCTGACGTCGGGGGCGGATGGCTACACCTTC. Drawing the rest from reference TRBV2 and TRBJ1-2, the complete variable domain is EPEVTQTPSHQVTQMGQEVILRCVPISNHLYFYWYRQILGQKVEFLVSFYNNEISEKSEIFDDQFSVERPDGSNFTLKIRSTKLEDSAMYFCASSPTLTSGADGYTFGSGTRLTVV.

This clone came up once. The chain links TRBV9 to TRBJ2-5, with 7 bases matching TRBD2. V shed 3 bases, J shed 5 bases, and the junction held 4 bases outside the gene matches. Germline CDR1 and CDR2: SGDLS and YYNGEE. The CDR3 spans 13 residues. In DNA form, the CDR3 reads TGTGCCAGCAGCGCTAGCGGAAGGGAGACCCAGTACTTC. Its translation is CASSASGRETQYF.

The chain links TRBV5-4 to TRBJ1-2; D is uncertain. Germline V gives CDR1 SGHNT, CDR2 YYREEE (reference sequence). V was trimmed by 0 bases and J by 2 bases, leaving 5 bases between them. The CDR3 covers 13 residues. This CDR3 is CASSLEDNYGYTF. For the CDR3, the DNA is TGTGCCAGCAGCTTGGAAGACAACTATGGCTACACCTTC.

The chain links TRBV29-1 to TRBJ2-2; D tentatively fits TRBD1 or TRBD2 (6 bases each). Germline V gene sequence: CDR1 SQVTM, CDR2 ANQGSEA. V shed 7 bases and J shed 0 bases, with 12 bases lying between them. CDR3 length equals 14 residues. The CDR3 protein is CSGSGQPNTGELFF. CDR3 DNA: TGCAGCGGTAGCGGACAGCCGAACACCGGGGAGCTGTTTTTT.

This clone was seen just once. The chain couples TRBV29-1 to TRBJ2-5; 8 bases line up with TRBD1. The V segment lost 7 bases and the J segment 5 bases; nucleotides outside the gene matches: 3. This CDR3 contains 11 residues. The germline gives CDR1 SQVTM, CDR2 ANQGSEA. CDR3 DNA: TGCAGCGCGCAGGGGGCTGAGACCCAGTACTTC. Amino acid sequence: CSAQGAETQYF.

J is TRBJ2-1 and V is TRBV6-6; D possibly uses TRBD1 or TRBD2 (5 bases each). The ends were cut back, 8 bases at V and 9 bases at J, with 20 bases in the middle. The CDR3 spans 14 residues. Per germline, CDR1 MNHNY and CDR2 SVGAGI (reference sequence). CDR3 bases: TGTGCCAGCGGACCGGGCCCCGGGGCCATTGAGCAGTTCTTC. Translation: CASGPGPGAIEQFF.

The chain carries TRBV19 and TRBJ2-3; D perhaps matches TRBD1 (5 bases). Trimming stripped 1 base from V and 3 bases from J, with 11 bases between. Germline CDR1 and CDR2: LNHDA and SQIVND (reference sequence). This CDR3 is built from 15 residues. CDR3 sequence reads: CASSIVQGSTDTQYF. CDR3 sequence (DNA): TGTGCCAGTAGTATAGTGCAGGGTAGTACAGATACGCAGTATTTT.

The chain links TRBV9 to TRBJ2-1; the D gene is possibly TRBD1 (6 bases). V was pared by 3 bases and J by 3 bases, with 13 bases between. The CDR3 is 15 amino acids. The germline gives CDR1 SGDLS, CDR2 YYNGEE. CDR3 sequence: CASSGRGGDYNEQFF. The CDR3 DNA reads TGTGCCAGCAGCGGCAGGGGCGGCGACTACAATGAGCAGTTCTTC.

This chain links TRBV6-6 with TRBJ2-7; 8 positions match TRBD1. The junction had 8 bases not matched to a gene; V was cut back by 4 bases and J by 12 bases. Germline loops: CDR1 MNHNY, CDR2 SVGAGI (reference sequence). This CDR3 spans 12 amino acids. CDR3 sequence: CASSLQGVIRYF. The CDR3 region has the DNA TGTGCCAGCAGTTTACAGGGGGTTATTCGGTACTTC.

This clone was picked up a small number of times. The CDR3 DNA reads TGTGCCAGCAGCATTTCCCGCACAGATACGCAGTATTTT. Encoded protein: CASSISRTDTQYF. J is TRBJ2-3 and V is TRBV11-2; D is undetermined. CDR1 and CDR2 from the germline V gene are SGHAT and FQNNGV. The CDR3 covers 13 residues. V lost 5 bases and J 1 base, leaving 7 bases between the germline ends.

The chain couples TRBV19 to TRBJ2-2; tentatively, D is TRBD2 (6 bases). There are 16 residues in the CDR3. V was clipped by 7 bases and J by 1 base, with 16 bases between them. The germline V gene encodes CDR1 LNHDA and CDR2 SQIVND (reference sequence). CDR3: CASKPGASENTGELFF. DNA of the CDR3: TGTGCCAGTAAACCTGGGGCTAGCGAGAACACCGGGGAGCTGTTTTTT.

This clone was counted only a few times. V and J are TRBV20-1 and TRBJ2-3, with no clear D. CDR1 and CDR2 (germline): DFQATT, SNEGSKA (reference sequence). The CDR3 covers 11 residues. V was shortened by 6 bases and J by 4 bases, with 8 bases between the two germline ends. CDR3 region: CSADRSDTQYF. CDR3 coding DNA: TGCAGTGCCGACCGCTCAGATACGCAGTATTTT.

CDR3 coding DNA: TGTGCCAGCAGCACAACTAGCGGGAGTGACCCAGATACGCAGTATTTT. The encoded protein is CASSTTSGSDPDTQYF. This chain links TRBV7-9 with TRBJ2-3; the match to TRBD2 covers 11 bases. Germline CDR1 and CDR2: SEHNR and FQNEAQ (reference sequence). CDR3 length equals 16 residues. The J segment lost 4 bases and the V segment lost 5 bases, leaving 8 bases of the junction unmatched.

V usage is TRBV18 and J usage is TRBJ1-5; D ambiguous. The V gene lost 2 bases and the J gene lost 6 bases, with 17 bases spanning the gap. In germline, CDR1 is KGHSH, CDR2 LQKENI. This CDR3 is built from 16 residues. The CDR3 nucleotides read TGTGCCAGCTCACCAGGGGAACAGCGATTCGGTCAGCCCCAGCATTTT. It translates to CASSPGEQRFGQPQHF.

The rearrangement uses TRBV19 and TRBJ2-1; D ambiguous. Germline-derived CDR1 and CDR2 are LNHDA and SQIVND (reference sequence). This CDR3 contains 15 residues. Trimming took off 1 base at V and 4 bases at J, with 11 bases between the two ends. Written as DNA, the CDR3 is TGTGCCAGTAGTATAGGAGGAAGTAATTACAATGAGCAGTTCTTC. Protein sequence: CASSIGGSNYNEQFF.

The chain is built from TRBV20-1 and TRBJ2-5; tentatively, D is TRBD1 (6 bases). V was clipped by 6 bases and J by 5 bases, with 10 bases between them. This CDR3 has 11 residues. Germline CDR1 is DFQATT and CDR2 is SNEGSKA (reference sequence). The CDR3 DNA sequence: TGCAGTGCCGACCAGGGGGAGACCCAGTACTTC. This sequence encodes CSADQGETQYF.